This TCR beta chain was sequenced during a study of CD8+ T cells in alopecia areata. Turning to the study itself: Treated individuals took tofacitinib by mouth, 5 to 10 mg twice daily. The duration of tofacitinib was 6 to 18 months, with 6 months off drug afterward. The study's findings and limits: Tofacitinib significantly brought down scalp clonality and expanded CD8+ clones among top 100. While patients received tofacitinib, many expanded lesional clones remained present in scalp and blood.

After isolation, RNA underwent reverse transcription to generate cDNA as the sequencing template. Generated by immunoSEQ multiplex PCR, the TCRdb table keeps only in-frame clones and is missing some. The repertoire holds about 150,000 clones, with 55% to 75% as singletons. The treatment: oral pan-JAK inhibitor, 5-10 mg twice daily. The CDR3 has 10 residues. Trimming took 7 bases from V and 12 from J; bases not matched to a gene: 6. Germline-derived CDR1 and CDR2 are SQVTM and ANQGSEA. This clone has just a few counts. What it recognizes is unknown. The TCR originated in a human donor with alopecia areata. This chain connects TRBV29-1 to TRBJ2-1; TRBD1 matches 7 bases. The sample here was CD4+ T cells sorted from blood, taken at week 4, from a patient treated with tofacitinib. For the CDR3, the DNA is TGCAGCGCCCAACAGGGGTGGCAGTTCTTC. This codes for CSAQQGWQFF.